Following are 19 T cell receptor beta chains from one sample sequenced in a study of beta chain features in type 1 diabetes. Expressed TCRB transcripts were sequenced because the isolated RNA had all been reverse transcribed beforehand. The table came from immunoSEQ multiplex PCR; TCRdb's copy has only in-frame clones and leaves some out. Of fewer than 350,000 clones detected, about 7.8% appear once; the ten largest clones hold 1%. Source material: central memory CD4+ T cells from blood. These receptors were obtained from a woman aged 18-35 years in good health.

The chain has TRBV18 and TRBJ2-7, with TRBD1 matching 7 bases. The trim removed 6 bases at V and 0 bases at J, leaving 8 bases unmatched. The CDR3 runs to 15 residues. Germline V gives CDR1 KGHSH, CDR2 LQKENI. In DNA, the CDR3 is TGTGCCAGCTCGCCAGGACAGGTCTTCTCCTACGAGCAGTACTTC. This gives the protein CASSPGQVFSYEQYF.

This clone was detected only a few times. This same CDR3 is encoded by further DNA sequences in the sample. V is TRBV18 and J is TRBJ2-7, with D perhaps matching TRBD2 (5 bases). Germline CDR1 KGHSH, CDR2 LQKENI. The V and J ends lost 3 bases and 1 base respectively, with 7 bases between them. This CDR3 has 13 residues. The CDR3 sequence: CASSPPGSYEQYF. The CDR3 nucleotides are TGTGCCAGCTCACCTCCGGGATCCTACGAGCAGTACTTC.

This clone was counted ten times or more. The chain employs TRBV5-4 and TRBJ1-6; D might be TRBD1 (5 bases). Trimming took 1 base from V and 9 from J, leaving 11 bases between them. Germline V gene data show CDR1 as SGHNT and CDR2 as YYREEE (reference sequence). The CDR3 spans 14 residues. The CDR3 reads CASSLQGPGSPLHF. As DNA, the CDR3 is TGTGCCAGCAGCTTGCAGGGACCGGGTTCACCCCTCCACTTT.

This clone was seen repeatedly, ten times or more. The chain has TRBV28 and TRBJ2-7; weak D call: TRBD1 (5 bases). Trimming cost V 5 bases and J 8 bases, with 13 bases left between them. This CDR3 is 12 amino acids long. Germline CDR1 reads MDHEN; CDR2 reads SYDVKM. CDR3 in amino acids: CASSPNRRQQYV. CDR3 DNA: TGTGCCAGCAGTCCAAACAGGAGACAGCAGTACGTC.

This clone was counted between two and nine times. A single base separates this from a much larger clone, so it may be a read error. The chain recombines TRBV7-8 with TRBJ1-2, with TRBD1 as a possible D gene (6 bases). The CDR3 runs 13 residues. With 5 bases removed from V and 4 bases from J, the gap between germline ends came to 11 bases. Germline V gene sequence: CDR1 SGHVS, CDR2 FQNEAQ. The CDR3 protein is CASSPTGAYGYTF. DNA for the CDR3: TGTGCCAGCAGCCCGACAGGAGCCTATGGCTACACCTTC. Full variable domain (remainder filled in from reference TRBV7-8 and TRBJ1-2): GAGVSQSPRYKVAKRGQDVALRCDPISGHVSLFWYQQALGQGPEFLTYFQNEAQLDKSGLPSDRFFAERPEGSVSTLKIQRTQQEDSAVYLCASSPTGAYGYTFGSGTRLTVV.

The J gene is TRBJ2-5, the V gene TRBV9; the match to TRBD1 covers 8 bases. With the DNA end fitting TRBJ2-7 better, the J assignment may be wrong. Germline values: CDR1 SGDLS, CDR2 YYNGEE. The CDR3 has 18 residues. DNA of the CDR3: TGTGCCAGCAGCGTAGCCCCCACACAGGGGGGAAGCTCCTACGAGCAGTACTTC. Amino acid sequence: CASSVAPTQGGSSYEQYF.

This clone was detected once. The gene calls are TRBV9 and TRBJ2-5, with TRBD2 matching over 8 bases. Losses at the gene ends were 4 bases for V and 5 bases for J; bases not matched to a gene: 10. From germline, CDR1 is SGDLS and CDR2 YYNGEE. The CDR3 is made up of 15 amino acids. The CDR3 DNA is TGTGCCAGCAGCCCGACATCAGGCGGGGGGGAGACCCAGTACTTC. As protein: CASSPTSGGGETQYF.

The chain combines TRBV4-2 with TRBJ2-7; TRBD1 might be the D (5 bases). Deletions cut 0 bases from V and 6 bases from J, with 6 bases between. CDR3 length equals 12 residues. Germline V gives CDR1 LGHNA, CDR2 YNFKEQ. The CDR3 region has the DNA TGTGCCAGCAGCCAAGAAAGGGGCGAGCAGTACTTC. It is translated as CASSQERGEQYF.

The J gene is TRBJ1-1, the V gene TRBV29-1; D gene uncertain. Germline loops: CDR1 SQVTM, CDR2 ANQGSEA. V lost 5 bases, J lost 3 bases, and 10 bases lay in between. This CDR3 has 12 amino acids. The CDR3 nucleotides are TGCAGCGTTATGGGGTGGGACACTGAAGCTTTCTTT. It specifies CSVMGWDTEAFF.

The rearrangement joins TRBV7-2 to TRBJ2-3; a weak D match, TRBD2 (5 bases). V gave up 5 bases and J gave up 2 bases, with 14 bases separating them. CDR3 length: 15 residues. Germline V gene data show CDR1 as SGHTA and CDR2 as FQGNSA. The CDR3 sequence is CASSPDYLSTDTQYF. Written as DNA, the CDR3 is TGTGCCAGCAGCCCAGACTATTTATCCACAGATACGCAGTATTTT.

This clone occurred many times. The rearrangement joins TRBV2 to TRBJ2-7; D is unresolved. The V end was cut by 9 bases, the J end by 2 bases, with 11 bases between. CDR1 SNHLY and CDR2 FYNNEI come from the germline V gene. The CDR3 extends over 12 amino acids. The CDR3 nucleotides read TGTGCCAGTCTACTCGGTGCCTACGAGCAGTACGTC. Its protein is CASLLGAYEQYV.

This chain links TRBV30 with TRBJ1-2; D not resolved. Trimming took 5 bases from V and 4 from J, leaving 8 bases between them. The CDR3 runs 11 residues. Looked up from germline, CDR1 is GTSNPN and CDR2 is SVGIG (reference sequence). The CDR3 loop reads CAWGDLYGYTF. CDR3 nucleotides: TGTGCCTGGGGGGATCTCTATGGCTACACCTTC.

In its sample, this clone was seen a few times. The CDR3 here is CSAKGGTNEKLFF. CDR3 DNA sequence: TGCAGCGCAAAGGGGGGAACTAATGAAAAACTGTTTTTT. The chain links TRBV29-1 to TRBJ1-4, with D maybe TRBD1 (6 bases). Germline assignment: CDR1 SQVTM and CDR2 ANQGSEA. CDR3 length: 13 amino acids. Trimming cost V 7 bases and J 1 base, with 10 bases left between them.

This clone has only a few counts. The V call is TRBV4-1, the J call TRBJ1-4; D is ambiguous. V was pared by 4 bases and J by 6 bases, with 15 bases between. The CDR3 has 15 residues. The germline V gene has CDR1 MGHRA and CDR2 YSYEKL. CDR3 DNA sequence: TGCGCCAGCAGCCTCGGGCCGACGAGGGATGAAAAACTGTTTTTT. This codes for CASSLGPTRDEKLFF.

This rearrangement joins TRBV7-2 to TRBJ2-7; TRBD2 might be the D (5 bases). V was pared by 5 bases and J by 3 bases, with 17 bases between. Germline CDR1 reads SGHTA; CDR2 reads FQGNSA. This CDR3 contains 15 residues. The CDR3 region has the DNA TGTGCCAGCAGCCCGGGGTCGACTAACGACTACGAGCAGTACTTC. Residues: CASSPGSTNDYEQYF.

The V call is TRBV19, the J call TRBJ2-3; 12 bases agree with TRBD2. The CDR3 is made up of 17 amino acids. The V gene's germline CDR1 is LNHDA and CDR2 SQIVND (reference sequence). Unmatched junction bases numbered 6, after V lost 0 bases and J lost 5 bases. CDR3 coding DNA: TGTGCCAGTAGTATAGACCGACTAGCGGGAGACGGAGATACGCAGTATTTT. Encoded protein: CASSIDRLAGDGDTQYF.

In this sample, this clone turned up once. CDR3 amino acids: CASSFEGNQPQHF. CDR3 coding DNA: TGTGCCAGCAGCTTCGAGGGGAATCAGCCCCAGCATTTT. The chain carries TRBV7-9 and TRBJ1-5; TRBD1 is a possible D gene (5 bases). Deletions cut 3 bases from V and 4 bases from J, with 7 bases between. Per the germline V gene, CDR1 is SEHNR and CDR2 is FQNEAQ (reference sequence). The CDR3 covers 13 residues.

About this clone: Compared with germline, one end of the junction differs, possibly owing to a read error. The chain couples TRBV7-2 to TRBJ2-1; the match to TRBD1 covers 7 bases. CDR1 SGHTA and CDR2 FQGNSA come from the germline V gene. This CDR3 spans 13 amino acids. CDR3 nucleotides: TGTGCCAGCAGCTTAGGTTCCGCCAGGGGGAGACTCTTC. This codes for CASSLGSARGRLF. Filled out from reference TRBV7-2 and TRBJ2-1, the complete variable domain reads GAGVSQSPSNKVTEKGKDVELRCDPISGHTALYWYRQSLGQGLEFLIYFQGNSAPDKSGLPSDRFSAERTGGSVSTLTIQRTQQEDSAVYLCASSLGSARGRLFGPGTRLTVL.

This clone was picked up a small number of times. The rearrangement uses TRBV5-1 and TRBJ2-3; D possibly uses TRBD1 or TRBD2 (5 bases each). Germline V gene lookup returns CDR1 SGHRS and CDR2 YFSETQ. V lost 4 bases, J lost 5 bases, and 11 bases lay in between. The CDR3 extends over 13 amino acids. The CDR3 nucleotides read TGCGCCAGCAGCCCGGGACCTTTAGATACGCAGTATTTT. Its protein is CASSPGPLDTQYF.